The rows below give T cell receptor beta chains drawn from one sample of a study of T cells in tumors after PD-1 blockade. The data were produced by immunoSEQ multiplex PCR, yet TCRdb's version contains in-frame clones alone and is incomplete. The top ten clones hold about an eighth of a sample with about 59,000 clones, around 80% of them seen once. This specimen was PBMCs, taken before anti-PD-1 treatment. The origin of the receptors is a human donor with basal cell carcinoma. Both conserved end residues are part of each CDR3. The D gene is left open where the match is weak. Rows may omit the clone size; those that give it use once, few, many or a size class.

clone_size	d_call	v_call	j_call	cdr3_aa	cdr3_nt
-	TRBD1	TRBV5-1	TRBJ2-1	CASSLGQGEYNEQFF	TGCGCCAGCAGCCTAGGACAGGGGGAGTACAATGAGCAGTTCTTC
-	-	TRBV7-8	TRBJ1-3	CASSLAGSGGNTIYF	TGTGCCAGCAGCTTAGCAGGGTCGGGAGGAAACACCATATATTTT
-	-	TRBV10-1	TRBJ2-2	CASELDKQTNTGELFF	TGCGCCAGCGAATTGGACAAGCAAACGAACACCGGGGAGCTGTTTTTT
-	TRBD1	TRBV13	TRBJ1-5	CASRQGAIPNQPQHF	TGTGCCAGTCGACAGGGGGCTATCCCCAATCAGCCCCAGCATTTT
-	TRBD1	TRBV2	TRBJ1-6	CASTPTGPYNSPLHF	TGTGCCAGCACCCCGACAGGGCCGTATAATTCACCCCTCCACTTT
few	-	TRBV5-1	TRBJ2-7	CASSLVVSYEQYF	TGCGCCAGCAGCTTGGTGGTGTCCTACGAGCAGTACTTC
-	-	TRBV9	TRBJ1-1	CASSNDPYTEAFF	TGTGCCAGCAGCAACGACCCGTACACTGAAGCTTTCTTT
-	-	TRBV4-1	TRBJ2-3	CASSQDQGGRTDTQYF	TGCGCCAGCAGCCAAGACCAGGGGGGTAGGACAGATACGCAGTATTTT
-	TRBD2	TRBV2	TRBJ2-5	CASSTRGGYGETQYF	TGTGCCAGCAGTACCCGGGGAGGGTACGGGGAGACCCAGTACTTC
-	TRBD2	TRBV6-5	TRBJ2-1	CASRGSGGNNEQFF	TGTGCCAGCAGGGGTAGCGGGGGGAACAATGAGCAGTTCTTC
-	-	TRBV5-1	TRBJ2-2	CASRRIANTGELFF	TGCGCCAGCAGGCGGATCGCGAACACCGGGGAGCTGTTTTTT
-	TRBD1	TRBV30	TRBJ1-5	CAWSVGRGPVQPQHF	TGTGCCTGGAGTGTGGGCAGGGGGCCCGTTCAGCCCCAGCATTTT
once	TRBD1	TRBV19	TRBJ1-3	CASRPDRSSGNTIYF	TGTGCCAGTAGACCGGACAGGAGCTCTGGAAACACCATATATTTT
-	-	TRBV5-6	TRBJ2-1	CASSPPGGPSYNEQFF	TGTGCCAGCAGCCCCCCTGGGGGACCCTCCTACAATGAGCAGTTCTTC
-	TRBD1	TRBV5-6	TRBJ2-2	CASSYGTGTTGELFF	TGTGCCAGCAGCTACGGGACAGGGACCACCGGGGAGCTGTTTTTT
-	TRBD2	TRBV4-1	TRBJ2-3	CASSHPGGADTDTQYF	TGCGCCAGCAGCCATCCGGGGGGGGCCGACACAGATACGCAGTATTTT
-	TRBD1	TRBV28	TRBJ1-6	CASWIPGQSPLHF	TGTGCCAGCTGGATCCCGGGACAGTCACCCCTCCACTTT
-	TRBD2	TRBV5-1	TRBJ2-3	CASSPGLAGGRTDTQYF	TGCGCCAGCAGTCCGGGACTAGCGGGGGGGAGGACAGATACGCAGTATTTT
-	-	TRBV9	TRBJ2-1	CASSPRGSRYNEQFF	TGTGCCAGCAGCCCCCGGGGCTCCAGGTACAATGAGCAGTTCTTC
-	TRBD2	TRBV13	TRBJ2-1	CASSLGLAGHYNEQFF	TGTGCCAGCAGCTTAGGACTAGCGGGGCACTACAATGAGCAGTTCTTC
once	-	TRBV5-1	TRBJ2-2	CASSTGTGELFF	TGCGCCAGCAGCACCGGCACCGGGGAGCTGTTTTTT
-	-	TRBV4-1	TRBJ1-1	CASTDEGWTEAFF	TGCGCCAGCACTGACGAGGGGTGGACTGAAGCTTTCTTT
-	-	TRBV30	TRBJ1-3	CAWGFSGNTIYF	TGTGCCTGGGGGTTTTCTGGAAACACCATATATTTT
once	-	TRBV7-8	TRBJ1-1	CASSLRGEGNTEAFF	TGTGCCAGCAGCTTAAGGGGAGAGGGGAACACTGAAGCTTTCTTT
-	TRBD1	TRBV7-8	TRBJ1-1	CASSLEATGYTEAFF	TGTGCCAGCAGCTTAGAGGCGACAGGGTACACTGAAGCTTTCTTT
few	-	TRBV27	TRBJ1-6	CASSSQQAALSSYNSPLHF	TGTGCCAGCAGTTCGCAGCAGGCAGCCCTTAGCTCCTATAATTCACCCCTCCACTTT
-	-	TRBV12-3/TRBV12-4	TRBJ2-7	CASSLGMSYEQYF	TGTGCCAGCAGTCTCGGGATGTCCTACGAGCAGTACTTC
-	-	TRBV19	TRBJ2-2	CASSIQGQNTGELFF	TGTGCCAGTAGTATACAGGGCCAGAACACCGGGGAGCTGTTTTTT
-	-	TRBV4-2	TRBJ1-1	CASSHVTAGVVGLVF	TGTGCCAGCAGCCACGTCACGGCCGGGGTTGTAGGTTTGGTGTTT